The 7 T cell receptor beta chains listed next were all sequenced from one sample in a study of PD-1 blockade in classical Hodgkin lymphoma. Assay: immunoSEQ multiplex PCR; the TCRdb copy retains only in-frame clones and omits some. The repertoire includes tens of thousands of clones, nearly 80% of them detected once, and 15% to 20% sits in the top ten. Time point described: cycle 4 day 1 (C4D1), after less than seven weeks of nivolumab. Each patient relapsed following autologous stem cell transplantation, and prior brentuximab vedotin exposure differed. The sample here was peripheral blood mononuclear cells (PBMCs), taken before the fourth cycle of nivolumab. The receptors derive from a human donor with classical Hodgkin lymphoma.

The V gene is TRBV7-2, the J gene TRBJ2-2; TRBD1 might be the D (7 bases). The CDR3 runs 16 residues. Germline loops: CDR1 SGHTA, CDR2 FQGNSA. Between the trimmed V and J ends, which lost 5 bases and 4 bases, there was a span of 17 bases. The CDR3 region has the DNA TGTGCCAGCAGCACCAACAGGGGAGGTGGCACCGGGGAGCTGTTTTTT. It encodes CASSTNRGGGTGELFF.

The rearrangement uses TRBV19 and TRBJ1-4, with 7 nucleotides matching TRBD1. This CDR3 has 15 amino acids. CDR1 is LNHDA, CDR2 SQIVND, per germline (reference sequence). J lost 5 bases, V lost 5 bases, and 8 bases had no gene match. The CDR3 here is CASSGHRDSNEKLFF. CDR3 DNA sequence: TGTGCCAGTAGTGGTCACCGGGACAGCAATGAAAAACTGTTTTTT.

The chain has TRBV19 and TRBJ2-7, with a tentative D call TRBD2 (5 bases). CDR3 length: 12 residues. The V end was cut by 7 bases, the J end by 2 bases, with 9 bases between. Germline V gives CDR1 LNHDA, CDR2 SQIVND (reference sequence). CDR3 DNA sequence: TGTGCCAGTACGAGCGGCACCTACGAGCAGTACTTC. Its translation: CASTSGTYEQYF.

This clone was recorded once. The J gene is TRBJ2-2, the V gene TRBV19, with D unresolved. V gave up 3 bases and J gave up 3 bases, with 11 bases separating them. CDR1 LNHDA and CDR2 SQIVND come from the germline V gene (reference sequence). The CDR3 is 15 residues long. DNA of the CDR3: TGTGCCAGTAGTATGTCGACCCACGACACCGGGGAGCTGTTTTTT. Translation gives CASSMSTHDTGELFF.

Here the CDR3 reads CASSPPPSSPGTEAFF. In nucleotides, the CDR3 is TGTGCCAGCAGTCCTCCCCCCTCCAGCCCGGGGACTGAAGCTTTCTTT. The rearrangement uses TRBV28 and TRBJ1-1; D ambiguous. Germline CDR1 is MDHEN and CDR2 is SYDVKM. V was trimmed by 5 bases and J by 5 bases, leaving 21 bases between them. The CDR3 has 16 residues. The full variable domain, in which reference TRBV28 and TRBJ1-1 provide the parts outside the CDR3, is DVKVTQSSRYLVKRTGEKVFLECVQDMDHENMFWYRQDPGLGLRLIYFSYDVKMKEKGDIPEGYSVSREKKERFSLILESASTNQTSMYLCASSPPPSSPGTEAFFGQGTRLTVV.

The chain has TRBV27 and TRBJ2-1, with D uncertain. V lost 0 bases, J lost 4 bases, and 16 bases lay in between. Germline assignment: CDR1 MNHEY and CDR2 SMNVEV (reference sequence). The CDR3 runs 17 residues. The CDR3 reads CASSLSSPGTGYNEQFF. CDR3 bases: TGTGCCAGCAGTTTATCATCCCCGGGTACCGGATACAATGAGCAGTTCTTC.

V is TRBV27 and J is TRBJ2-5; D is uncertain. This CDR3 has 13 residues. Germline lookup yields CDR1 MNHEY and CDR2 SMNVEV (reference sequence). V was trimmed by 3 bases and J by 5 bases, leaving 10 bases between them. The CDR3 protein is CASSFLPVETQYF. CDR3 in DNA: TGTGCCAGCAGTTTCCTCCCTGTCGAGACCCAGTACTTC.